The rows below give T cell receptor beta chains drawn from one sample of a study of T cells in Graves' hyperthyroidism and ophthalmopathy. TCRdb re-called the multiplex PCR reads through MiXCR, storing one row per CDR3 protein. The sample shows some 560,000 distinct CDR3 sequences, around 13% of them seen only once. Material for sequencing was blood. Every receptor here comes from a woman in her forties with Graves' hyperthyroidism. CDR3s include the opening cysteine and the closing phenylalanine or tryptophan.

J gene | V gene | CDR3 protein
TRBJ1-3 | TRBV20-1 | CSAEGAPSGNTIYF
TRBJ2-1 | TRBV7-8 | CASSLEAGQKGGEQFF
TRBJ1-1 | TRBV6-1 | CASSESPETGGDDGRTEAFF
TRBJ1-6 | TRBV6-5 | CASSYSMWDRGGSPLHF
TRBJ1-3 | TRBV12-3/TRBV12-4 | CASSPDRGSGNTIYF
TRBJ1-1 | TRBV5-6 | CASSGGRRGALVNTEAFF
TRBJ2-1 | TRBV5-6 | CASSLEIAGGGGYNEQFF
TRBJ1-2 | TRBV24-1 | CATKCGTTRRTYGYTF
TRBJ2-1 | TRBV12-3/TRBV12-4 | CASSSTRVDNEQFF
TRBJ2-5 | TRBV6-1 | CASSESGGDETQYF
TRBJ2-4 | TRBV11-2 | CASSLDTSGIAKNIQYF
TRBJ2-7 | TRBV13 | CASSPRTGHEQYF
TRBJ2-7 | TRBV28 | CASSRGIAGYEQYF
TRBJ2-7 | TRBV18 | CASSRDRGFLAGASEQYF
TRBJ2-3 | TRBV28 | CASSFAGVTDTQYF
TRBJ2-3 | TRBV12-3/TRBV12-4 | CASSPRGLAGSTDTQYF
TRBJ2-1 | TRBV28 | CVTSSYNEQFF
TRBJ2-6 | TRBV2 | CASSTRTVSSSGANVLTF
TRBJ2-3 | TRBV12-3/TRBV12-4 | CASSFEQRDTQYF
TRBJ2-2 | TRBV7-2 | CASSLKTGSNTGELFF
TRBJ2-7 | TRBV29-1 | CSVVTESSYEQYF
TRBJ1-5 | TRBV7-9 | CASSATGGGSNQPQHF
TRBJ1-5 | TRBV4-1 | CASSQSQGAQPQHF
TRBJ2-5 | TRBV14 | CATSQGSETQYF
TRBJ2-2 | TRBV30 | CAWSNTGELFF
TRBJ2-1 | TRBV5-1 | CASSWGTSGSDEQFF
TRBJ1-2 | TRBV6-1 | CASSPTGESGYTF
TRBJ1-5 | TRBV18 | CASSPTTGGDQPQHF
TRBJ2-1 | TRBV4-2 | CASSQVSGMDEQFF
TRBJ2-7 | TRBV7-7 | CASSLASRDRGYEQYF
TRBJ2-1 | TRBV20-1 | CSASPGFNEQFF
TRBJ1-1 | TRBV5-4 | CASSEVKMNTEAFF
TRBJ1-2 | TRBV4-1 | CASSLVEMSKTGGYTF
TRBJ2-1 | TRBV30 | CAWSVGVAAYNEQFF
TRBJ1-4 | TRBV6-5 | CASSYDRPTNEKLFF
TRBJ2-3 | TRBV24-1 | CATSRQGTSTDTQYF
TRBJ2-3 | TRBV7-9 | CASSIGTGAMTDTQYF
TRBJ1-1 | TRBV6-1 | CASSARGRYTEAFF
TRBJ2-1 | TRBV25-1 | CASSEWRQGSSYNEQFF
TRBJ1-4 | TRBV27 | CASSSPRTNEKLFF
TRBJ2-1 | TRBV9 | CASSPRTGNEQFF
TRBJ2-6 | TRBV18 | CASSPPGTGPSGANVLTF
TRBJ2-1 | TRBV5-1 | CASSLVAGPYNEQFF
TRBJ2-1 | TRBV6-1 | CATQPLSSYNEQFF
TRBJ1-6 | TRBV29-1 | CSVMDGNSPLHF
TRBJ2-1 | TRBV9 | CASSDSGTSRNEQFF
TRBJ2-2 | TRBV7-9 | CASSRDQGNENTGELFF
TRBJ1-6 | TRBV6-1 | CASRSDGVYNSPLHF
TRBJ2-1 | TRBV28 | CASSLRGGLAGTGEQFF
TRBJ2-3 | TRBV5-1 | CASSPTSIDTQYF
TRBJ2-1 | TRBV7-6 | CASSPARESYNEQFF
TRBJ1-1 | TRBV3-1 | CASSQGQGKGAFF
TRBJ2-3 | TRBV6-1 | CANSPGLGTDTQYF
TRBJ2-7 | TRBV5-4 | CASSLGLAGANYEQYF
TRBJ2-7 | TRBV20-1 | CSARDTGYSYEQYF
TRBJ1-1 | TRBV7-9 | CASSSLGRGTEAFF
TRBJ1-2 | TRBV12-3/TRBV12-4 | CASDLGRANYGYTF
TRBJ2-4 | TRBV7-3 | CASSAGGNIQYF
TRBJ2-4 | TRBV20-1 | CSALGTNKNIQYF
TRBJ2-1 | TRBV29-1 | CSVALGDEQFF